This is a list of T cell receptor beta chains from one sample in a study of blood T cell repertoires in COVID-19. Only in-frame clones appear in the TCRdb table, and some are missing; sequencing was by immunoSEQ multiplex PCR. The sample shows roughly 180,000 clones, 79% of them seen only once. Specimen: peripheral blood. The receptors shown here come from a woman aged 60-75 years with COVID-19, enrolled during active disease. CDR3s include the opening cysteine and the closing phenylalanine or tryptophan. Each record gives: D gene, J gene, clone size, V gene, CDR3 DNA, CDR3 protein. D genes are given only for firm matches. Size tells how often a clone was seen (once, few, many) or the class of an expanded clone, and some rows leave it out.

d_gene: NA; j_gene: TRBJ1-1; abundance: NA; v_gene: TRBV7-9; CDR3nt: TGTGCCAGCAGCTTTACCAGGGGGAACACTGAAGCTTTCTTT; CDR3aa: CASSFTRGNTEAFF
d_gene: TRBD1; j_gene: TRBJ2-6; abundance: NA; v_gene: TRBV7-6; CDR3nt: TGTGCCAGCAGCTCTTGGGACAGTCGCTCTGGGGCCAACGTCCTGACTTTC; CDR3aa: CASSSWDSRSGANVLTF
d_gene: TRBD2; j_gene: TRBJ2-7; abundance: many; v_gene: TRBV10-3; CDR3nt: TGTGCCATCAGTGAGTCACCAGGGTGGGGACTACCCTCCTACGAGCAGTACTTC; CDR3aa: CAISESPGWGLPSYEQYF
d_gene: TRBD1; j_gene: TRBJ2-3; abundance: NA; v_gene: TRBV3-1/TRBV3-2; CDR3nt: TGTGCCAGCAGCCAAGATGGGGGACAGGGAGGAGATACGCAGTATTTT; CDR3aa: CASSQDGGQGGDTQYF
d_gene: NA; j_gene: TRBJ1-2; abundance: NA; v_gene: TRBV7-8; CDR3nt: TGTGCCAGCAGCTGGACAGAAAACCTATATGGCTACACCTTC; CDR3aa: CASSWTENLYGYTF
d_gene: TRBD2; j_gene: TRBJ2-3; abundance: NA; v_gene: TRBV29-1; CDR3nt: TGCAGCGTTGAACAAACGGGGGGGTACGCAGATACGCAGTATTTT; CDR3aa: CSVEQTGGYADTQYF
d_gene: TRBD2; j_gene: TRBJ2-1; abundance: NA; v_gene: TRBV9; CDR3nt: TGTGCCAGCAGCGTAGATGCGGGAGGGCCACACAATGAGCAGTTCTTC; CDR3aa: CASSVDAGGPHNEQFF
d_gene: NA; j_gene: TRBJ1-6; abundance: NA; v_gene: TRBV6-6; CDR3nt: TGTGCCAGCAGCCCCAGGGTCTTGGATAATTCACCCCTCCACTTT; CDR3aa: CASSPRVLDNSPLHF
d_gene: NA; j_gene: TRBJ2-5; abundance: NA; v_gene: TRBV6-5; CDR3nt: TGTGCCAGCAGTTGGCCCCGTTTGGAGCCCCAGTACTTC; CDR3aa: CASSWPRLEPQYF
d_gene: TRBD2; j_gene: TRBJ2-5; abundance: NA; v_gene: TRBV11-3; CDR3nt: TGTGCCAGCAGCTTAGCGACTAGCGGCATCCAAGAGACCCAGTACTTC; CDR3aa: CASSLATSGIQETQYF
d_gene: TRBD2; j_gene: TRBJ2-7; abundance: NA; v_gene: TRBV4-3; CDR3nt: TGCGCCAGCAGCCCGGCGGGGGGATGGGAGCAGTACTTC; CDR3aa: CASSPAGGWEQYF
d_gene: TRBD2; j_gene: TRBJ2-1; abundance: NA; v_gene: TRBV6-1; CDR3nt: TGTGCCAGCAGTGAAGCGAGGCTAGCGGTGGGGAATGAGCAGTTCTTC; CDR3aa: CASSEARLAVGNEQFF
d_gene: NA; j_gene: TRBJ1-2; abundance: NA; v_gene: TRBV19; CDR3nt: TGTGCCAGAAATCTCTGCGGGGGGGTTAACTATGGCTACACCTTC; CDR3aa: CARNLCGGVNYGYTF
d_gene: TRBD1; j_gene: TRBJ1-3; abundance: NA; v_gene: TRBV12-3/TRBV12-4; CDR3nt: TGTGCCAGCAGTACAGGGGCCGGAAACACCATATATTTT; CDR3aa: CASSTGAGNTIYF
d_gene: TRBD1; j_gene: TRBJ1-3; abundance: NA; v_gene: TRBV11-2; CDR3nt: TGTGCCAGCAGCAGAACAGGGGGCGGTGGAAACACCATATATTTT; CDR3aa: CASSRTGGGGNTIYF
d_gene: NA; j_gene: TRBJ1-1; abundance: NA; v_gene: TRBV5-1; CDR3nt: TGCGCCAGCAGCTTGGGACAGGCGGGTGGCACTGAAGCTTTCTTT; CDR3aa: CASSLGQAGGTEAFF
d_gene: TRBD1; j_gene: TRBJ2-7; abundance: NA; v_gene: TRBV28; CDR3nt: TGTGCCAGCAGTCAGCCGGGACAGGGCTACGAGCAGTACTTC; CDR3aa: CASSQPGQGYEQYF
d_gene: TRBD2; j_gene: TRBJ2-5; abundance: NA; v_gene: TRBV29-1; CDR3nt: TGCAGCGTTGGGACTAGCGGGAGCGGAGAGACCCAGTACTTC; CDR3aa: CSVGTSGSGETQYF
d_gene: NA; j_gene: TRBJ2-2; abundance: NA; v_gene: TRBV5-1; CDR3nt: TGCGCCAGCAGCCCTCTGGACGGCGGGGTCACCGGGGAGCTGTTTTTT; CDR3aa: CASSPLDGGVTGELFF
d_gene: NA; j_gene: TRBJ2-1; abundance: NA; v_gene: TRBV13; CDR3nt: TGTGCCAGCAGCTTGAGGAATGAGCAGTTCTTC; CDR3aa: CASSLRNEQFF
d_gene: TRBD2; j_gene: TRBJ2-5; abundance: NA; v_gene: TRBV4-3; CDR3nt: TGCGCCAGCAGCCAAGATCACCCATGGGCCACTAGCGGGAGGGCCCAAGAGACCCAGTACTTC; CDR3aa: CASSQDHPWATSGRAQETQYF
d_gene: TRBD1; j_gene: TRBJ1-1; abundance: NA; v_gene: TRBV7-8; CDR3nt: TGTGCCAGCAGAAAGGGGACAGTGACTGAAGCTTTCTTT; CDR3aa: CASRKGTVTEAFF
d_gene: NA; j_gene: TRBJ2-7; abundance: NA; v_gene: TRBV6-5; CDR3nt: TGTGCCAGCAGTTCCTCGCAGGGTAGGGTCCTCTACGAGCAGTACTTC; CDR3aa: CASSSSQGRVLYEQYF
d_gene: NA; j_gene: TRBJ2-5; abundance: NA; v_gene: TRBV7-8; CDR3nt: TGTGCCAGCAGCCCTCGCCCCCAGTCACGAGAGACCCAGTACTTC; CDR3aa: CASSPRPQSRETQYF
d_gene: NA; j_gene: TRBJ1-1; abundance: NA; v_gene: TRBV5-5; CDR3nt: TGTGCCAGCAGCCGTCCCGACAAGGGGCGAGCTTTCTTT; CDR3aa: CASSRPDKGRAFF
d_gene: NA; j_gene: TRBJ2-2; abundance: few; v_gene: TRBV7-3; CDR3nt: TGTGCCAGCAGCTTAAGTAGCGACACCGGGGAGCTGTTTTTT; CDR3aa: CASSLSSDTGELFF
d_gene: TRBD2; j_gene: TRBJ2-3; abundance: NA; v_gene: TRBV27; CDR3nt: TGTGCCAGCAGTTTACGCGGGGACTACACAGATACGCAGTATTTT; CDR3aa: CASSLRGDYTDTQYF
d_gene: TRBD1; j_gene: TRBJ2-3; abundance: NA; v_gene: TRBV19; CDR3nt: TGTGCCAGTAGCGGCGGACAGGGGAGCCCAGATACGCAGTATTTT; CDR3aa: CASSGGQGSPDTQYF
d_gene: NA; j_gene: TRBJ2-2; abundance: NA; v_gene: TRBV5-4; CDR3nt: TGTGCCAGCAGCTCAGGCCTAACGGAAACCGGGGAGCTGTTTTTT; CDR3aa: CASSSGLTETGELFF
d_gene: NA; j_gene: TRBJ2-7; abundance: NA; v_gene: TRBV18; CDR3nt: TGTGCCAGCTCACCGGTTCCTACCTACGAGCAGTACTTC; CDR3aa: CASSPVPTYEQYF
d_gene: TRBD2; j_gene: TRBJ2-5; abundance: NA; v_gene: TRBV9; CDR3nt: TGTGCCAGCAGCGTAGGGACTAGCGGGGGGGCCGGGGAGACCCAGTACTTC; CDR3aa: CASSVGTSGGAGETQYF
d_gene: NA; j_gene: TRBJ1-1; abundance: NA; v_gene: TRBV18; CDR3nt: TGTGCCAGCTCCGCTGACATGAACACTGAAGCTTTCTTT; CDR3aa: CASSADMNTEAFF
d_gene: NA; j_gene: TRBJ1-1; abundance: NA; v_gene: TRBV6-5; CDR3nt: TGTGCCAGCAGGGGAGGATTAAACACTGAAGCTTTCTTT; CDR3aa: CASRGGLNTEAFF
d_gene: TRBD1; j_gene: TRBJ1-1; abundance: NA; v_gene: TRBV6-5; CDR3nt: TGTGCCAGCAATACCGGGACAGGGCGGGAGGCTTTCTTT; CDR3aa: CASNTGTGREAFF
d_gene: TRBD2; j_gene: TRBJ2-1; abundance: NA; v_gene: TRBV7-6; CDR3nt: TGTGCCAGCAGCTCGGGACTAGCGGGAGTGACGAATGAGCAGTTCTTC; CDR3aa: CASSSGLAGVTNEQFF
d_gene: TRBD1; j_gene: TRBJ2-1; abundance: NA; v_gene: TRBV2; CDR3nt: TGTGCCAGCAGATTGGACAGGGGCAATGAGCAGTTCTTC; CDR3aa: CASRLDRGNEQFF
d_gene: NA; j_gene: TRBJ2-2; abundance: NA; v_gene: TRBV9; CDR3nt: TGTGCCAGCAGCGTGGGCCACATTGACACCGGGGAGCTGTTTTTT; CDR3aa: CASSVGHIDTGELFF
d_gene: TRBD1; j_gene: TRBJ1-2; abundance: NA; v_gene: TRBV5-5; CDR3nt: TGTGCCAGCAGCCTACAGGGGGTAAACTATGGCTACACCTTC; CDR3aa: CASSLQGVNYGYTF
d_gene: NA; j_gene: TRBJ2-6; abundance: NA; v_gene: TRBV4-3; CDR3nt: TGCGCCAGCAGCCATGGAGGACAGTGGACCTCTGGGGCCAACGTCCTGACTTTC; CDR3aa: CASSHGGQWTSGANVLTF
d_gene: TRBD1; j_gene: TRBJ1-2; abundance: NA; v_gene: TRBV5-4; CDR3nt: TGTGCCAGCAGCCCGGACAGGGGGCTGCTTGGCTACACCTTC; CDR3aa: CASSPDRGLLGYTF
d_gene: NA; j_gene: TRBJ2-1; abundance: NA; v_gene: TRBV21-1; CDR3nt: TGTGCCAGCAGGAAGGGGACTAGCGGAAAGAGCTCCTACAATGAGCAGTTCTTC; CDR3aa: CASRKGTSGKSSYNEQFF
d_gene: NA; j_gene: TRBJ2-5; abundance: once; v_gene: TRBV20-1; CDR3nt: TGCAGTGCTAGAAAACAGGACCAGTACTTC; CDR3aa: CSARKQDQYF
d_gene: NA; j_gene: TRBJ2-6; abundance: few; v_gene: TRBV7-3; CDR3nt: TGTGCCAGCAGCTTAACGCCCGGACAGATCTCTGGGGCCAACGTCCTGACTTTC; CDR3aa: CASSLTPGQISGANVLTF
d_gene: NA; j_gene: TRBJ1-3; abundance: NA; v_gene: TRBV9; CDR3nt: TGTGCCAGCAGCCGGGACACCAGAAACACCATATATTTT; CDR3aa: CASSRDTRNTIYF
d_gene: NA; j_gene: TRBJ1-1; abundance: NA; v_gene: TRBV19; CDR3nt: TGTGCCAGTAGTAGAACAGCGAACACTGAAGCTTTCTTT; CDR3aa: CASSRTANTEAFF